The 20 T cell receptor beta chains listed next were all sequenced from one sample in a study of cytomegalovirus exposure and HLA in healthy donors. Primers for the PCR totalled 60 Vbeta and 13 Jbeta. Profiled with immunoSEQ multiplex PCR; TCRdb holds only in-frame clones, not every one. The listing contains around 50,000 clones. The sequenced sample consisted of PBMCs. The receptor set was obtained from a female donor in good health and CMV-seronegative.

The genes are TRBV7-9 and TRBJ1-2; 7 positions agree with TRBD1. From germline, CDR1 is SEHNR and CDR2 FQNEAQ (reference sequence). The CDR3 is 14 residues long. After removal of 5 bases from V and 2 bases from J, the junction contained 5 bases not matched to a gene. The CDR3 DNA reads TGTGCCAGCAGCCCTCGGACAGGCAACTATGGCTACACCTTC. Translating it yields CASSPRTGNYGYTF.

The genes are TRBV30 and TRBJ1-1; a weak D match, TRBD1 (6 bases). The V gene lost 5 bases and the J gene lost 12 bases, with 13 bases spanning the gap. The CDR3 is made up of 10 amino acids. Germline V gene sequence: CDR1 GTSNPN, CDR2 SVGIG (reference sequence). The CDR3 loop reads CAWVQGRTFF. The CDR3 coding sequence is TGTGCCTGGGTACAGGGTAGGACTTTCTTT. The variable domain in full, with the rest retrieved from reference TRBV30 and TRBJ1-1, is SQTIHQWPATLVQPVGSPLSLECTVEGTSNPNLYWYRQAAGRGLQLLFYSVGIGQISSEVPQNLSASRPQDRQFILSSKKLLLSDSGFYLCAWVQGRTFFGQGTRLTVV.

The chain joins TRBV2 to TRBJ1-5; D is possibly TRBD1 (5 bases). V lost 3 bases and J 14 bases, leaving 14 bases between the germline ends. Germline V gene data show CDR1 as SNHLY and CDR2 as FYNNEI. The CDR3 runs 12 residues. The CDR3 nucleotides are TGTGCCAGCAGTGAGCAGGGTCAGCGGGAGCATTTT. As protein: CASSEQGQREHF.

This sequence joins TRBV30 and TRBJ2-3; TRBD2 aligns across 10 bases. V was clipped by 3 bases and J by 3 bases; unmatched bases: 0. Germline V lookup: CDR1 GTSNPN, CDR2 SVGIG (reference sequence). The CDR3 runs to 13 residues. DNA for the CDR3: TGTGCCTGGAGGACTAGCGGGACAGATACGCAGTATTTT. It yields the protein CAWRTSGTDTQYF. Drawing the rest from reference TRBV30 and TRBJ2-3, the complete variable domain is SQTIHQWPATLVQPVGSPLSLECTVEGTSNPNLYWYRQAAGRGLQLLFYSVGIGQISSEVPQNLSASRPQDRQFILSSKKLLLSDSGFYLCAWRTSGTDTQYFGPGTRLTVL.

This chain joins TRBV5-1 and TRBJ2-1, with 9 bases identical to TRBD2. There are 15 residues in the CDR3. Germline CDR1 reads SGHRS; CDR2 reads YFSETQ. V lost 4 bases, J lost 7 bases, and 9 bases stayed unmatched. This CDR3 is CASSDGTSLLNEQFF. CDR3 DNA: TGCGCCAGCAGCGATGGGACTAGCCTCCTAAATGAGCAGTTCTTC.

The chain recombines TRBV6-1 with TRBJ1-1; D gene ambiguous. Germline V CDR1 and CDR2: MNHNS, SASEGT. The CDR3 length is 13 residues. Between the trimmed V and J ends, which lost 7 bases and 1 base, there was a span of 10 bases. The CDR3 nucleotides are TGTGCCAGCACCCTAGGCCGGAACACTGAAGCTTTCTTT. Amino acid sequence: CASTLGRNTEAFF.

The rearrangement uses TRBV29-1 and TRBJ1-4, with D possibly TRBD1 on 6 matching bases. The CDR3 loop spans 15 amino acids. CDR1 and CDR2 (germline): SQVTM, ANQGSEA. Trimming removed 6 bases from V and 0 bases from J, with 14 bases in between. CDR3 coding DNA: TGCAGCGTCCGACAGGCGAGTGCAACTAATGAAAAACTGTTTTTT. This encodes CSVRQASATNEKLFF.

The chain couples TRBV9 to TRBJ2-5; TRBD1 might be the D (5 bases). The CDR3 is 15 amino acids. V was clipped by 0 bases and J by 3 bases, with 12 bases between them. The germline V gene has CDR1 SGDLS and CDR2 YYNGEE. The CDR3 sequence: CASSVELPGKETQYF. CDR3 coding DNA: TGTGCCAGCAGCGTAGAGTTGCCAGGGAAAGAGACCCAGTACTTC.

J is TRBJ2-1 and V is TRBV10-3; D ambiguous. In germline, CDR1 is ENHRY, CDR2 SYGVKD. Trimming took off 0 bases at V and 5 bases at J, with 11 bases between the two ends. The CDR3 sequence is 15 residues long. The CDR3 loop is CAISESPRRDNEQFF. CDR3 nucleotide sequence: TGTGCCATCAGTGAGTCTCCTAGAAGAGACAATGAGCAGTTCTTC.

The chain has TRBV10-3 and TRBJ2-5, with D maybe TRBD1 (5 bases). The V gene lost 3 bases and the J gene lost 1 base, with 9 bases spanning the gap. The CDR3 loop spans 14 amino acids. The V gene's germline CDR1 is ENHRY and CDR2 SYGVKD. The CDR3 spells CAISDSQGQETQYF. The CDR3 DNA reads as TGTGCCATCAGTGACTCCCAGGGCCAAGAGACCCAGTACTTC.

V gene TRBV19 combines with J gene TRBJ2-2, with a tentative D call TRBD2 (6 bases). V lost 7 bases to trimming and J lost 9 bases, with 21 bases between them. CDR1 and CDR2 from the germline V gene are LNHDA and SQIVND (reference sequence). This CDR3 has 15 residues. The CDR3 loop reads CASTRDSGRVRELFF. CDR3 bases: TGTGCCAGTACTCGGGACTCCGGGAGAGTCAGGGAGCTGTTTTTT.

V usage is TRBV9 and J usage is TRBJ1-2, with D maybe TRBD1 (5 bases). Germline CDR1 is SGDLS and CDR2 is YYNGEE. The CDR3 is 14 amino acids. Trimming took 0 bases from V and 2 from J, leaving 8 bases between them. DNA of the CDR3: TGTGCCAGCAGCGTAGGTCCAGGGAACTATGGCTACACCTTC. This codes for CASSVGPGNYGYTF.

The chain couples TRBV19 to TRBJ1-2; 9 bases agree with TRBD1. CDR1 is LNHDA, CDR2 SQIVND, per germline (reference sequence). This CDR3 comprises 13 residues. V lost 4 bases, J lost 13 bases, and 10 bases stayed unmatched. DNA of the CDR3: TGTGCCAGTAGTACGCGGGACAGGGCTCTGTTCACCTTC. Its translation: CASSTRDRALFTF.

V and J are TRBV15 and TRBJ1-6; D is unresolved. V was shortened by 5 bases and J by 10 bases, with 18 bases between the two germline ends. The germline V gene has CDR1 LNHNV and CDR2 YYDKDF (reference sequence). The CDR3 is 15 residues long. Here the CDR3 DNA reads TGTGCCACCAGCTACCGACCGAGCACCGGGTCACCCCTCCACTTT. Translating gives CATSYRPSTGSPLHF.

V is TRBV4-1 and J is TRBJ2-1, with 13 nucleotides matching TRBD2. The junction had 7 bases not matched to a gene; V was cut back by 1 base and J by 7 bases. Germline V gene data show CDR1 as MGHRA and CDR2 as YSYEKL. The CDR3 length is 17 residues. The CDR3 DNA is TGCGCCAGCAGCCAAGTAACTAGCGGGAGGGGGTCTAATGAGCAGTTCTTC. Its protein is CASSQVTSGRGSNEQFF.

Turning to this clone: One end of the junction is discordant with germline, which a read error may explain. CDR3 region: CASSLGTSSGENQYF. The CDR3 nucleotides are TGCGCCAGCAGCCTGGGGACTAGTTCAGGAGAGAACCAGTACTTC. This rearrangement joins TRBV5-1 to TRBJ2-5, with 8 bases aligning to TRBD2. CDR1 SGHRS and CDR2 YFSETQ come from the germline V gene. CDR3 length: 15 amino acids.

The genes are TRBV9 and TRBJ1-1, with a tentative D call TRBD1 (6 bases). Looked up from germline, CDR1 is SGDLS and CDR2 is YYNGEE. Trimming stripped 3 bases from V and 0 bases from J, with 9 bases between. The length of the CDR3 is 14 residues. CDR3 sequence (DNA): TGTGCCAGCAGCGGTGGACAGCTGAACACTGAAGCTTTCTTT. Protein product: CASSGGQLNTEAFF.

The chain recombines TRBV5-1 with TRBJ1-1, with TRBD1 matching 7 bases. The germline CDR1 and CDR2 sequences are SGHRS and YFSETQ. The J segment lost 0 bases and the V segment lost 3 bases, leaving 5 bases of the junction unmatched. This CDR3 has 15 residues. The CDR3 DNA is TGCGCCAGCAGCTATACCGGGACAGTGAACACTGAAGCTTTCTTT. This encodes CASSYTGTVNTEAFF.

In nucleotides, the CDR3 is TGCAGTGCATGGCGCGGGGGCGAGCAGTTCTTC. Translated, it gives CSAWRGGEQFF. The V and J genes are TRBV20-1 and TRBJ2-1; possibly TRBD2 for D (7 bases). Germline CDR1 DFQATT, CDR2 SNEGSKA (reference sequence). This CDR3 region has 11 residues. The V gene lost 6 bases and the J gene lost 10 bases, with 13 bases spanning the gap.

The J gene is TRBJ2-7, the V gene TRBV9; no reliable D call. V shed 0 bases and J shed 1 base, with 14 bases lying between them. The CDR3 has 16 residues. The germline CDR1 and CDR2 sequences are SGDLS and YYNGEE. This chain's CDR3 is CASSVGSAGGSYEQYF. CDR3 DNA: TGTGCCAGCAGCGTAGGAAGTGCAGGTGGTTCCTACGAGCAGTACTTC. The full variable domain, completed using reference TRBV9 and TRBJ2-7, is DSGVTQTPKHLITATGQRVTLRCSPRSGDLSVYWYQQSLDQGLQFLIQYYNGEERAKGNILERFSAQQFPDLHSELNLSSLELGDSALYFCASSVGSAGGSYEQYFGPGTRLTVT.